Following are 32 T cell receptor beta chains from one sample sequenced in a study of control samples from healthy donors and cancer patients. Repertoires were generated with immunoSEQ multiplex PCR, while TCRdb's copy carries only in-frame clones and drops some. The table lists about 89,000 clones, 86% of them singletons, with 20% to 25% in the top ten. The sample was blood. The origin of the receptors is a man aged 25 to 45 in good health.

The chain recombines TRBV18 with TRBJ1-1; 7 nucleotides align to TRBD1. The CDR3 consists of 15 residues. J lost 5 bases, V lost 4 bases, and 10 bases had no gene match. The V gene's germline CDR1 is KGHSH and CDR2 LQKENI. The CDR3 coding sequence is TGTGCCAGCTCACACGCGGAGGGGGCGCGGACTGAAGCTTTCTTT. Its translation is CASSHAEGARTEAFF.

The rearrangement joins TRBV19 to TRBJ2-5, with TRBD1 matching over 12 bases. J was trimmed by 8 bases and V by 6 bases; bases with no gene match: 13. The germline V gene has CDR1 LNHDA and CDR2 SQIVND (reference sequence). This CDR3 is built from 16 residues. Here the CDR3 reads CASRRPGTGGAGTQYF. Written as DNA, the CDR3 is TGTGCCAGTAGAAGGCCAGGGACAGGGGGCGCGGGTACCCAGTACTTC.

V is TRBV6-4 and J is TRBJ2-3; a weak D match, TRBD2 (6 bases). The germline V gene encodes CDR1 MRHNA and CDR2 SNTAGT. The CDR3 length is 16 residues. The germline V and J ends were trimmed by 1 base and 1 base, with 12 bases remaining between them. The CDR3 coding sequence is TGTGCCAGCAGTGACTTACCGGGGGAGGGCACAGATACGCAGTATTTT. This encodes CASSDLPGEGTDTQYF.

The rearrangement links TRBV5-4 to TRBJ2-7, with D uncertain. The CDR3 extends over 13 amino acids. Germline CDR1 SGHNT, CDR2 YYREEE (reference sequence). The ends were cut back, 3 bases at V and 1 base at J, with 8 bases in the middle. CDR3 coding DNA: TGTGCCAGCAGCTCTCCTCATTCCTACGAGCAGTACTTC. This encodes CASSSPHSYEQYF.

A remark on this clone: The sample carries other DNA sequences with the same CDR3. J is TRBJ2-2 and V is TRBV30; TRBD2 aligns across 8 bases. CDR3 size: 17 residues. After removal of 0 bases from V and 6 bases from J, the junction contained 12 bases not matched to a gene. Looked up from germline, CDR1 is GTSNPN and CDR2 is SVGIG (reference sequence). CDR3 DNA sequence: TGTGCCTGGAGTGTAGTGGAGGCAGGGCGGGGGGCCGGGGAGCTGTTTTTT. As protein: CAWSVVEAGRGAGELFF. Full variable domain (rest looked up from reference TRBV30 and TRBJ2-2): SQTIHQWPATLVQPVGSPLSLECTVEGTSNPNLYWYRQAAGRGLQLLFYSVGIGQISSEVPQNLSASRPQDRQFILSSKKLLLSDSGFYLCAWSVVEAGRGAGELFFGEGSRLTVL.

The J gene is TRBJ1-5, the V gene TRBV13; D is undetermined. V dropped 5 bases and J dropped 2 bases, with 4 bases sitting between them. The germline CDR1 and CDR2 sequences are PRHDT and FYEKMQ (reference sequence). The CDR3 is made up of 12 amino acids. CDR3 nucleotides: TGTGCCAGCAGCCGAGGCAATCAGCCCCAGCATTTT. Amino acid sequence: CASSRGNQPQHF.

The chain recombines TRBV5-4 with TRBJ2-7; the D gene is possibly TRBD2 (5 bases). There are 16 residues in the CDR3. Germline assignment: CDR1 SGHNT and CDR2 YYREEE (reference sequence). V dropped 0 bases and J dropped 2 bases, with 15 bases sitting between them. The CDR3 nucleotides read TGTGCCAGCAGCTTGGCCTCGGCACTAGACCCCTACGAGCAGTACTTC. Amino acids: CASSLASALDPYEQYF.

This sequence joins TRBV30 and TRBJ2-1; the D is unclear. V lost 2 bases and J 6 bases, leaving 11 bases between the germline ends. CDR3 size: 13 residues. Germline V gene data show CDR1 as GTSNPN and CDR2 as SVGIG (reference sequence). Here the CDR3 DNA reads TGTGCCTGGAGTCTCCGCAGGTCCAATGAGCAGTTCTTC. Translation gives CAWSLRRSNEQFF. Together with reference TRBV30 and TRBJ2-1, the CDR3 gives the full variable domain: SQTIHQWPATLVQPVGSPLSLECTVEGTSNPNLYWYRQAAGRGLQLLFYSVGIGQISSEVPQNLSASRPQDRQFILSSKKLLLSDSGFYLCAWSLRRSNEQFFGPGTRLTVL.

The CDR3 coding sequence is TGTGCCAGCTCACCTCCCGGACAGGCCAATCCGAACTATGGCTACACCTTC. Translated, it gives CASSPPGQANPNYGYTF. The chain couples TRBV18 to TRBJ1-2, with TRBD1 identical over 7 bases. The CDR3 is 17 residues long. CDR1 is KGHSH and CDR2 is LQKENI in the germline V gene. J gave up 2 bases and V 3 bases, and 12 bases lay outside the gene matches.

The V gene is TRBV18, the J gene TRBJ2-7; 14 positions agree with TRBD2. This CDR3 contains 14 residues. Unmatched junction bases numbered 1, after V lost 4 bases and J lost 5 bases. Per germline, CDR1 KGHSH and CDR2 LQKENI. In DNA form, the CDR3 reads TGTGCCAGCTCACGGGGACTAGCGGGGGACGAGCAGTACTTC. It yields the protein CASSRGLAGDEQYF. Together with reference TRBV18 and TRBJ2-7, the CDR3 gives the full variable domain: NAGVMQNPRHLVRRRGQEARLRCSPMKGHSHVYWYRQLPEEGLKFMVYLQKENIIDESGMPKERFSAEFPKEGPSILRIQQVVRGDSAAYFCASSRGLAGDEQYFGPGTRLTVT.

This clone has only a few counts. The V and J genes are TRBV6-5 and TRBJ2-3, with D maybe TRBD2 (5 bases). CDR1 and CDR2 from the germline V gene are MNHEY and SVGAGI. This CDR3 comprises 14 residues. The germline V and J ends were trimmed by 3 bases and 1 base, with 8 bases remaining between them. The CDR3 loop is CASSYISGTDTQYF. The CDR3 DNA reads TGTGCCAGCAGTTATATTAGCGGCACAGATACGCAGTATTTT.

The chain combines TRBV5-4 with TRBJ2-1, with 12 bases that match TRBD2. Germline V lookup: CDR1 SGHNT, CDR2 YYREEE (reference sequence). Trimming at V came to 1 base and at J to 7 bases, leaving 3 bases not matched to a gene. The CDR3 sequence is 15 residues long. The CDR3 protein is CASSLRLAGANEQFF. The CDR3 region has the DNA TGTGCCAGCAGCTTGAGACTAGCGGGGGCGAATGAGCAGTTCTTC.

The chain joins TRBV4-1 to TRBJ1-2; D gene ambiguous. V was pared by 0 bases and J by 3 bases, with 11 bases between. Germline lookup yields CDR1 MGHRA and CDR2 YSYEKL. The CDR3 is 15 amino acids. CDR3 sequence: CASSQESRSHYGYTF. The CDR3 DNA sequence: TGCGCCAGCAGCCAAGAGTCGAGGAGCCACTATGGCTACACCTTC.

This chain joins TRBV28 and TRBJ2-5; TRBD1 aligns across 9 bases. The V gene end was trimmed by 6 bases and the J gene end by 2 bases; junction bases not matched to a gene: 13. The CDR3 length is 17 residues. Germline loops: CDR1 MDHEN, CDR2 SYDVKM. The CDR3 sequence: CASRTTGGAGWQETQYF. The CDR3 nucleotides are TGTGCCAGCAGAACAACAGGGGGCGCTGGTTGGCAAGAGACCCAGTACTTC.

This clone was recorded a few times. The DNA of the CDR3 is TGTGCCAGCAGCCTAGGGACAGCAAACTATAATTCACCCCTCCACTTT. As protein: CASSLGTANYNSPLHF. The genes are TRBV9 and TRBJ1-6; 7 bases match TRBD1. This CDR3 spans 16 amino acids. CDR1 is SGDLS, CDR2 YYNGEE, per germline. J was trimmed by 3 bases and V by 4 bases; bases with no gene match: 7. Full variable domain (outside the CDR3, taken from reference TRBV9 and TRBJ1-6): DSGVTQTPKHLITATGQRVTLRCSPRSGDLSVYWYQQSLDQGLQFLIQYYNGEERAKGNILERFSAQQFPDLHSELNLSSLELGDSALYFCASSLGTANYNSPLHFGNGTRLTVT.

The chain is built from TRBV19 and TRBJ2-3; unclear D gene. Germline lookup yields CDR1 LNHDA and CDR2 SQIVND (reference sequence). V shed 5 bases and J shed 0 bases, with 6 bases lying between them. This CDR3 contains 13 residues. The CDR3 DNA reads as TGTGCCAGTAGTTGGTCTAGCACAGATACGCAGTATTTT. This encodes CASSWSSTDTQYF.

The chain employs TRBV12-5 and TRBJ1-1; maybe TRBD1 (6 bases). CDR3 length: 17 residues. Per the germline V gene, CDR1 is LGHNT and CDR2 is FRNRAP. Trimming left V 2 bases short and J 1 base short, with 17 bases between. The CDR3: CASGLPYSAGANTEAFF. The CDR3 nucleotides are TGTGCTAGTGGTTTGCCTTATTCGGCAGGGGCGAACACTGAAGCTTTCTTT.

The V call is TRBV10-3, the J call TRBJ2-7, with TRBD1 matching over 7 bases. V trimming: 11 bases; J trimming: 6 bases; junction bases outside the gene matches: 7. The CDR3 consists of 11 residues. Germline V gives CDR1 ENHRY, CDR2 SYGVKD. The chain's CDR3 is CAARTGPEQYF. CDR3 DNA: TGTGCCGCCAGGACAGGTCCCGAGCAGTACTTC.

This CDR3 reads CAWSGRGAYNEQFF. DNA of the CDR3: TGTGCCTGGAGTGGACGGGGGGCGTACAATGAGCAGTTCTTC. The genes are TRBV30 and TRBJ2-1; TRBD2 is a possible D gene (7 bases). Trimming cost V 1 base and J 4 bases, with 11 bases left between them. Germline CDR1 GTSNPN, CDR2 SVGIG (reference sequence). The CDR3 runs to 14 residues.

J is TRBJ2-1 and V is TRBV27; 8 nucleotides line up with TRBD2. This CDR3 has 14 residues. CDR1 and CDR2 from the germline V gene are MNHEY and SMNVEV (reference sequence). V was pared by 4 bases and J by 8 bases, with 7 bases of the junction left unmatched. The CDR3 DNA reads TGTGCCAGCAGTTCGGGGGGGGGATGGTATGAGCAGTTCTTC. Protein product: CASSSGGGWYEQFF.

The rearrangement joins TRBV29-1 to TRBJ1-1, with a tentative D call TRBD1 (5 bases). V shed 3 bases and J shed 0 bases, with 8 bases lying between them. The CDR3 is 13 amino acids. Germline V gene data show CDR1 as SQVTM and CDR2 as ANQGSEA. The CDR3 spells CSVEGLMNTEAFF. CDR3 bases: TGCAGCGTTGAGGGGCTCATGAACACTGAAGCTTTCTTT.

The genes are TRBV5-5 and TRBJ1-6; tentatively, D is TRBD1 (6 bases). V lost 1 base, J lost 11 bases, and 16 bases lay in between. The length of the CDR3 is 15 residues. Germline V lookup: CDR1 SGHKS, CDR2 YYEKEE (reference sequence). DNA of the CDR3: TGTGCCAGCAGCTTGAAAGGGGGGCCAGGGACACCCCTCCACTTT. Translation: CASSLKGGPGTPLHF.

The CDR3 sequence: CASSLVQGATNEKLFF. In nucleotides, the CDR3 is TGCGCCAGCAGCTTGGTACAGGGAGCAACTAATGAAAAACTGTTTTTT. The J gene is TRBJ1-4, the V gene TRBV5-1; D may be TRBD1 (6 bases). CDR1 is SGHRS and CDR2 is YFSETQ in the germline V gene. This CDR3 is built from 16 residues. V lost 0 bases, J lost 0 bases, and 9 bases lay in between.

V gene TRBV5-8 combines with J gene TRBJ1-5; D remains unclear. Trimming removed 1 base at V and 4 bases at J, with 3 bases between. This CDR3 comprises 12 residues. Germline V CDR1 and CDR2: SGHTS, YDEGEE. The CDR3 loop reads CASSLPNQPQHF. The CDR3 DNA follows: TGTGCCAGCAGCTTGCCTAATCAGCCCCAGCATTTT.

The chain couples TRBV5-1 to TRBJ2-1; unclear D gene. The CDR3 has 13 amino acids. V was shortened by 4 bases and J by 5 bases, with 10 bases between the two germline ends. Germline V gene sequence: CDR1 SGHRS, CDR2 YFSETQ. CDR3: CASSLEMDNEQFF. The CDR3 nucleotides read TGCGCCAGCAGCCTGGAGATGGACAATGAGCAGTTCTTC.

The chain has TRBV2 and TRBJ2-7, with D uncertain. V was clipped by 1 base and J by 3 bases, with 16 bases between them. From germline, CDR1 is SNHLY and CDR2 FYNNEI. The CDR3 loop spans 16 amino acids. For the CDR3, the DNA is TGTGCCAGCAGTGAAGGCCCCTATACCGGTGGCTACGAGCAGTACTTC. Amino acid sequence: CASSEGPYTGGYEQYF.

The rearrangement uses TRBV5-1 and TRBJ2-7, with D possibly TRBD1 on 5 matching bases. The CDR3 covers 14 residues. The V gene's germline CDR1 is SGHRS and CDR2 YFSETQ. Trimming pared 2 bases from V and 0 bases from J, leaving 9 bases between. The CDR3 DNA is TGCGCCAGCAGCTTTGGGGCAGGCTCCTACGAGCAGTACGTC. It yields the protein CASSFGAGSYEQYV.

This clone was observed a single time. The chain employs TRBV15 and TRBJ1-1; no definite D call. V was pared by 0 bases and J by 7 bases, with 9 bases between. The germline gives CDR1 LNHNV, CDR2 YYDKDF (reference sequence). The CDR3 loop spans 13 amino acids. The CDR3 region is CATSRDKSLEAFF. CDR3 coding DNA: TGTGCCACCAGCAGAGATAAGAGCCTTGAAGCTTTCTTT.

The chain joins TRBV24-1 to TRBJ1-6; TRBD1 might be the D (6 bases). This CDR3 spans 14 amino acids. The germline CDR1 and CDR2 sequences are KGHDR and SFDVKD. Trimming removed 8 bases at V and 7 bases at J, with 14 bases between. The CDR3 sequence: CATNRGQRNSPLHF. Here the CDR3 DNA reads TGTGCCACCAACCGGGGGCAAAGGAATTCACCCCTCCACTTT.

In nucleotides, the CDR3 is TGTGCCAGCAGCCAAGTAGGAGGAGGTACGCAGTATTTT. Its protein is CASSQVGGGTQYF. The rearrangement uses TRBV3-1 (or the pseudogene TRBV3-2) and TRBJ2-3, with D tentatively TRBD2 (5 bases). Trimming took 1 base from V and 8 from J, leaving 10 bases between them. This CDR3 spans 13 amino acids. From germline, CDR1 is LGHDT and CDR2 YNNKEL (reference sequence).

The genes are TRBV2 and TRBJ1-5; 11 bases align to TRBD1. CDR1 and CDR2 from the germline V gene are SNHLY and FYNNEI. The CDR3 runs 15 residues. The V and J ends lost 4 bases and 4 bases, in that order; junction bases with no gene match: 3. The CDR3, as DNA: TGTGCCAGCAGTGGGGACAGGGGGTCTAATCAGCCCCAGCATTTT. This translates into CASSGDRGSNQPQHF.

The gene calls are TRBV18 and TRBJ1-2; D ambiguous. The V gene lost 5 bases and the J gene lost 8 bases, with 18 bases spanning the gap. CDR1 is KGHSH, CDR2 LQKENI, per germline. This CDR3 comprises 14 residues. CDR3 amino acids: CASSKDVGFYGYTF. CDR3 bases: TGTGCCAGCTCAAAGGATGTGGGGTTTTACGGCTACACCTTC.